A single sample gave rise to the 26 T cell receptor beta chains below, sequenced in a study of regulatory T cells in long-lasting Graves disease. iRepertoire HTBI primers and Arm-PCR of CDR3 regions built TCR beta libraries. Using its own MiXCR run on the multiplex PCR reads, TCRdb lists one record per CDR3 protein. The table has about 450,000 distinct CDR3 sequences, around 15% seen once; the top ten hold 17%. Time point specified: newly diagnosed GD, antithyroid drugs for less than 3 months. The TCR library was made from RNA extracted from PBMCs. These data also formed part of another study, on T cells in Graves' hyperthyroidism and ophthalmopathy.

The specimen comprised peripheral blood mononuclear cells (PBMCs), sampled at new diagnosis, from a patient treated with antithyroid drugs. These receptors all stem from a woman between 50 and 59 years old with Graves disease.

With respect to this clonotype: A single base separates this from a much larger clone, so it may be a read error. CDR3 sequence reads: CASSLPGTGPDYTF. The CDR3 DNA reads TGTGCCAGCAGCTTACCAGGGACAGGGCCTGACTACACCTTC. J is TRBJ1-2 and V is TRBV7-9; TRBD1 matches at 9 bases. The CDR3 spans 14 residues. The V segment lost 2 bases and the J segment 10 bases; nucleotides outside the gene matches: 8. The germline CDR1 and CDR2 sequences are SEHNR and FQNEAQ (reference sequence).

This clonotype was recorded at least ten times. The chain links TRBV5-1 to TRBJ1-2, with 9 bases identical to TRBD1. Germline V lookup: CDR1 SGHRS, CDR2 YFSETQ. This CDR3 contains 14 residues. After removal of 1 base from V and 5 bases from J, the junction contained 3 bases not matched to a gene. This CDR3 is CASSLQGTGYGYTF. For the CDR3, the DNA is TGCGCCAGCAGCTTGCAGGGGACAGGGTATGGCTACACCTTC.

The chain employs TRBV7-9 and TRBJ2-7; the match to TRBD1 covers 7 bases. CDR3 length equals 15 residues. Trimming at V came to 7 bases and at J to 1 base, leaving 10 bases not matched to a gene. Germline assignment: CDR1 SEHNR and CDR2 FQNEAQ (reference sequence). The CDR3 DNA sequence: TGTGCCAGCACCGCTCGGACAGGTCAATCCTACGAGCAGTACTTC. Translation gives CASTARTGQSYEQYF.

The chain joins TRBV28 to TRBJ2-1, with D possibly being TRBD1 (6 bases). CDR1 MDHEN and CDR2 SYDVKM come from the germline V gene. This CDR3 region has 15 residues. Between the trimmed V and J ends, which lost 1 base and 7 bases, there was a span of 14 bases. DNA of the CDR3: TGTGCCAGCAGTTTATATATCAGGGGCTCAAATGAGCAGTTCTTC. It codes for CASSLYIRGSNEQFF.

This clonotype was detected a few times. CDR3 amino acids: CASSPGRGRGNTIYF. As DNA, the CDR3 is TGTGCCAGCAGCCCCGGTCGGGGACGGGGAAACACCATATATTTT. This chain links TRBV5-8 with TRBJ1-3, with D maybe TRBD1 (5 bases). The V gene's germline CDR1 is SGHTS and CDR2 YDEGEE. The germline V and J ends were trimmed by 4 bases and 4 bases, with 15 bases remaining between them. The CDR3 consists of 15 residues.

This clonotype was detected a few times. The chain carries TRBV18 and TRBJ2-7; tentatively, D is TRBD1 (6 bases). Germline CDR1 and CDR2: KGHSH and LQKENI. This CDR3 comprises 17 residues. With 0 bases removed from V and 0 bases from J, the gap between germline ends came to 15 bases. The CDR3 reads CASSPPGAGTSSYEQYF. The CDR3 DNA follows: TGTGCCAGCTCACCACCGGGGGCCGGGACGAGCTCCTACGAGCAGTACTTC.

This clonotype was observed a few times. The CDR3 is CAWSVSSPDTQYF. CDR3 nucleotide sequence: TGTGCCTGGAGTGTATCCAGCCCAGATACGCAGTATTTT. V gene TRBV30 combines with J gene TRBJ2-3; no clear D gene. Germline assignment: CDR1 GTSNPN and CDR2 SVGIG (reference sequence). V dropped 0 bases and J dropped 4 bases, with 8 bases sitting between them. The CDR3 loop spans 13 amino acids.

The V gene is TRBV6-1, the J gene TRBJ2-4; the D gene is possibly TRBD1 (6 bases). The CDR3 is 13 residues long. Trimming cost V 10 bases and J 2 bases, with 12 bases left between them. CDR1 MNHNS and CDR2 SASEGT come from the germline V gene. The CDR3 bases are TGTGCCACTAAAACAGGGTCCAAAAACATTCAGTACTTC. It translates to CATKTGSKNIQYF.

This chain joins TRBV6-1 and TRBJ2-2, with D perhaps assigned TRBD1 or TRBD2 (5 bases each). Germline assignment: CDR1 MNHNS and CDR2 SASEGT. V was cut by 2 bases and J by 3 bases, with 10 bases left in between. There are 15 residues in the CDR3. The DNA for the CDR3 is TGTGCCAGCAGTGAATGGGGGTCGGACACCGGGGAGCTGTTTTTT. The encoded protein is CASSEWGSDTGELFF.

Comments on this clonotype: A clone one base away is much larger, so this may be a read error. The rearrangement joins TRBV5-1 to TRBJ2-1, with a tentative D call TRBD1 (6 bases). CDR1 SGHRS and CDR2 YFSETQ come from the germline V gene. The CDR3 sequence is 14 residues long. The CDR3 nucleotides read TGCGCCAGCAGCTCGGGGTCCGGGGACAACGAGCAGTTCTTC. It is translated as CASSSGSGDNEQFF.

This sequence joins TRBV5-1 and TRBJ2-1, with 10 bases aligning to TRBD2. Germline CDR1 reads SGHRS; CDR2 reads YFSETQ. Trimming at V came to 3 bases and at J to 9 bases, leaving 15 bases not matched to a gene. The CDR3 totals 17 residues. This CDR3 reads CASSWKDYTSGIPEQFF. In DNA form, the CDR3 reads TGCGCCAGCAGCTGGAAAGACTATACTAGCGGGATACCTGAGCAGTTCTTC.

This sequence joins TRBV11-2 and TRBJ1-2; D is ambiguous. Per germline, CDR1 SGHAT and CDR2 FQNNGV. V lost 4 bases, J lost 0 bases, and 12 bases lay in between. The CDR3 runs to 15 residues. The CDR3 loop reads CASSSVWKANYGYTF. In DNA, the CDR3 is TGTGCCAGCAGCTCGGTATGGAAAGCTAACTATGGCTACACCTTC.

The chain has TRBV4-1 and TRBJ2-2; 9 nucleotides agree with TRBD2. The CDR3 has 16 residues. Germline trimming cut 6 bases from V and 6 bases from J; bases unmatched to any gene: 11. Germline assignment: CDR1 MGHRA and CDR2 YSYEKL. CDR3 in DNA: TGCGCCAGCAGTCTGGATGAGCGGGAGGTGGCCGGGGAGCTGTTTTTT. The encoded protein is CASSLDEREVAGELFF.

This clonotype was seen ten or more times. The chain has TRBV10-3 and TRBJ1-4; the D is unclear. CDR3 size: 15 residues. Trimming took off 3 bases at V and 3 bases at J, with 11 bases between the two ends. Germline-derived CDR1 and CDR2 are ENHRY and SYGVKD. CDR3 bases: TGTGCCATCAGTGACCGGGAGGGTGCTAATGAAAAACTGTTTTTT. Translated, it gives CAISDREGANEKLFF.

This clonotype was observed a few times. This CDR3 reads CASSGSFYNEQFF. In DNA form, the CDR3 reads TGTGCCAGTAGTGGAAGCTTCTACAATGAGCAGTTCTTC. The V and J genes are TRBV19 and TRBJ2-1; D is unresolved. Deletions cut 5 bases from V and 3 bases from J, with 8 bases between. Per germline, CDR1 LNHDA and CDR2 SQIVND (reference sequence). The CDR3 is made up of 13 amino acids.

This clonotype was counted ten times or more. The rearrangement uses TRBV11-2 and TRBJ1-1, with no clear D. Deletions cut 2 bases from V and 1 base from J, with 11 bases between. This CDR3 spans 15 amino acids. Germline CDR1 reads SGHAT; CDR2 reads FQNNGV. The DNA of the CDR3 is TGTGCCAGCAGCTTAATAGTGTCAACGAACACTGAAGCTTTCTTT. It codes for CASSLIVSTNTEAFF. Full variable domain (outside the CDR3, taken from reference TRBV11-2 and TRBJ1-1): EAGVAQSPRYKIIEKRQSVAFWCNPISGHATLYWYQQILGQGPKLLIQFQNNGVVDDSQLPKDRFSAERLKGVDSTLKIQPAKLEDSAVYLCASSLIVSTNTEAFFGQGTRLTVV.

Points on this clonotype: Possible read error: a much larger clone is one base away. V usage is TRBV5-4 and J usage is TRBJ2-3, with D possibly being TRBD2 (5 bases). Germline-derived CDR1 and CDR2 are SGHNT and YYREEE (reference sequence). The CDR3 sequence is 15 residues long. Trimming cost V 9 bases and J 1 base, with 18 bases left between them. The CDR3 bases are TGTGCCAACAGACTCGGAGGTGGGCGCACAGATACGCAGTATTTT. Amino acid sequence: CANRLGGGRTDTQYF.

This clonotype was seen repeatedly, ten times or more. The chain has TRBV2 and TRBJ2-1, with 12 nucleotides matching TRBD2. V was pared by 6 bases and J by 1 base, with 16 bases of the junction left unmatched. CDR3 length: 20 residues. Germline V CDR1 and CDR2: SNHLY, FYNNEI. The CDR3 protein is CASRRWGARLAGGSYNEQFF. CDR3 in DNA: TGTGCCAGCAGGCGATGGGGGGCGCGTCTAGCGGGAGGGTCCTACAATGAGCAGTTCTTC.

The chain links TRBV7-6 to TRBJ2-3, with 11 bases fitting TRBD2. Germline V gene data show CDR1 as SGHVS and CDR2 as FNYEAQ. The length of the CDR3 is 16 residues. With V trimmed by 4 bases and J by 2 bases, 5 bases remained unmatched. The CDR3 DNA reads as TGTGCCAGCAGCTCGAGACTAGCGGGATACACAGATACGCAGTATTTT. Its translation is CASSSRLAGYTDTQYF.

The chain employs TRBV7-2 and TRBJ2-1; TRBD1 might be the D (6 bases). Gene TRBJ2-5 matches the end of the DNA better, so the J call may be wrong. The CDR3 extends over 14 amino acids. The germline gives CDR1 SGHTA, CDR2 FQGNSA. The chain's CDR3 is CASSYATGSETQYF. CDR3 nucleotides: TGTGCCAGCAGCTATGCCACAGGGTCAGAGACCCAGTACTTC.

This clonotype was recorded at least ten times. The chain links TRBV7-3 to TRBJ2-1; TRBD2 agrees at 8 bases. From germline, CDR1 is SGHTA and CDR2 FQGTGA. This CDR3 is built from 13 residues. V lost 2 bases and J lost 9; bases outside the gene matches: 3. The chain's CDR3 is CASSLSTSGEQFF. The CDR3 DNA is TGTGCCAGCAGCTTATCTACTAGCGGTGAGCAGTTCTTC. Together with reference TRBV7-3 and TRBJ2-1, the CDR3 gives the full variable domain: GAGVSQTPSNKVTEKGKYVELRCDPISGHTALYWYRQSLGQGPEFLIYFQGTGAADDSGLPNDRFFAVRPEGSVSTLKIQRTERGDSAVYLCASSLSTSGEQFFGPGTRLTVL.

The J gene is TRBJ2-1, the V gene TRBV6-1; TRBD2 is a possible D gene (5 bases). CDR1 and CDR2 (germline): MNHNS, SASEGT. V was shortened by 2 bases and J by 9 bases, with 11 bases between the two germline ends. This CDR3 is 13 amino acids long. The CDR3 sequence: CASSETRLGEQFF. The CDR3 DNA sequence: TGTGCCAGCAGTGAAACTAGATTGGGTGAGCAGTTCTTC.

This clonotype was seen a handful of times. The rearrangement uses TRBV5-1 and TRBJ2-1; D is unresolved. Germline-derived CDR1 and CDR2 are SGHRS and YFSETQ. Trimming cost V 5 bases and J 4 bases, with 16 bases left between them. This CDR3 is built from 15 residues. CDR3 loop: CASRYAAAQYNEQFF. The CDR3 coding sequence is TGCGCCAGCAGATACGCAGCAGCACAATACAATGAGCAGTTCTTC.

The V and J genes are TRBV6-1 and TRBJ1-1; 7 bases line up with TRBD1. The CDR3 is 12 amino acids. Germline lookup yields CDR1 MNHNS and CDR2 SASEGT. The J segment lost 10 bases and the V segment lost 1 base, leaving 3 bases of the junction unmatched. The chain's CDR3 is CASSEEGAGAFF. Here the CDR3 DNA reads TGTGCCAGCAGTGAAGAGGGGGCAGGAGCTTTCTTT.

This clonotype was counted at least ten times. The chain has TRBV11-2 and TRBJ2-5; 8 bases are shared with TRBD2. V was pared by 1 base and J by 0 bases, with 7 bases of the junction left unmatched. From germline, CDR1 is SGHAT and CDR2 FQNNGV. The CDR3 length is 17 residues. The CDR3 region is CASSLGSSGGYQETQYF. CDR3 DNA: TGTGCCAGCAGCTTAGGTTCGTCGGGAGGGTACCAAGAGACCCAGTACTTC.

This clonotype has just a few counts. The rearrangement joins TRBV20-1 to TRBJ2-1; 8 bases map to TRBD2. V lost 2 bases, J lost 5 bases, and 8 bases stayed unmatched. This CDR3 comprises 15 residues. The germline V gene has CDR1 DFQATT and CDR2 SNEGSKA (reference sequence). DNA for the CDR3: TGCAGTGCTAGAACAACTAGCGGACCTCACAATGAGCAGTTCTTC. Protein sequence: CSARTTSGPHNEQFF.